The 22 T cell receptor beta chains below come from one sample, sequenced in a study of human T cells and chemical hapten exposure. Time point defined: patch test 1, 2 weeks after DPC sensitization. Treatment meaning: therapeutic diphenylcyclopropenone sensitization with weekly scalp DPC. TCRdb re-analysed the RACE reads in MiXCR, keeping a single row per CDR3 protein. The sample holds 45,000 to 70,000 distinct CDR3 sequences, 9.3% seen once. Material: whole blood, obtained in connection with sensitization to the hapten diphenylcyclopropenone (DPC). Every receptor here comes from a woman aged 40 to 50 with alopecia areata. Some clones in this sample may be carry-over from other donors' samples.

This clonotype was counted a few times. This chain uses TRBV11-2 with TRBJ2-7; the match to TRBD2 covers 8 bases. CDR3 size: 14 residues. V lost 0 bases to trimming and J lost 5 bases; unmatched junction nucleotides: 3. Germline-derived CDR1 and CDR2 are SGHAT and FQNNGV. The CDR3 reads CASSLDRGGHEQYF. The CDR3 coding sequence is TGTGCCAGCAGCTTAGATCGGGGGGGCCACGAGCAGTACTTC.

This clonotype was observed many times. The V and J genes are TRBV4-1 and TRBJ2-1; 9 bases match TRBD1. The CDR3 is 15 residues long. The trim removed 0 bases at V and 7 bases at J, leaving 4 bases unmatched. Germline values: CDR1 MGHRA, CDR2 YSYEKL. CDR3 DNA: TGCGCCAGCAGCCAAGAAGGACAGGGGAGGAATGAGCAGTTCTTC. Translation gives CASSQEGQGRNEQFF.

The rearrangement links TRBV6-5 to TRBJ1-1; TRBD1 matches 7 bases. V was pared by 5 bases and J by 1 base, with 4 bases of the junction left unmatched. Germline V lookup: CDR1 MNHEY, CDR2 SVGAGI. The CDR3 covers 14 residues. This CDR3 is CASSRRQGNTEAFF. As DNA, the CDR3 is TGTGCCAGCAGTCGGCGACAGGGGAACACTGAAGCTTTCTTT.

This clonotype was found many times. This CDR3 is CASSLIRGSTEAFF. The DNA of the CDR3 is TGTGCCAGCAGTTTAATTCGAGGCAGCACTGAAGCTTTCTTT. The chain is built from TRBV28 and TRBJ1-1; no firm D call. The CDR3 runs 14 residues. Germline CDR1 reads MDHEN; CDR2 reads SYDVKM. With 2 bases removed from V and 4 bases from J, the gap between germline ends came to 11 bases.

This clonotype was seen ten or more times. The rearrangement uses TRBV2 and TRBJ1-2, with TRBD1 matching over 8 bases. CDR3 length: 13 amino acids. The germline V gene encodes CDR1 SNHLY and CDR2 FYNNEI. The trim removed 6 bases at V and 8 bases at J, leaving 8 bases unmatched. The CDR3 bases are TGTGCCAGCAGCTACGACAGGGGCGAAGGCTACACCTTC. Residues: CASSYDRGEGYTF.

This clonotype was counted ten times or more. The chain carries TRBV7-6 and TRBJ2-7, with 7 bases identical to TRBD2. Losses at the gene ends were 6 bases for V and 3 bases for J; bases not matched to a gene: 11. The germline gives CDR1 SGHVS, CDR2 FNYEAQ. The CDR3 contains 15 residues. The CDR3 nucleotides read TGTGCCAGCAGTCCCGGGGCTAGCGGATACTACGAGCAGTACTTC. Its translation: CASSPGASGYYEQYF. Complete variable domain (other parts from reference TRBV7-6 and TRBJ2-7): GAGVSQSPRYKVTKRGQDVALRCDPISGHVSLYWYRQALGQGPEFLTYFNYEAQQDKSGLPNDRFSAERPEGSISTLTIQRTEQRDSAMYRCASSPGASGYYEQYFGPGTRLTVT.

There are many counts of this clonotype. The chain joins TRBV2 to TRBJ2-7, with D uncertain. In germline, CDR1 is SNHLY, CDR2 FYNNEI. The CDR3 is 13 residues long. V was pared by 5 bases and J by 7 bases, with 15 bases between. In DNA form, the CDR3 reads TGTGCCAGCAGTTTAAGGGCAGGTGGAGAGCAGTACTTC. Protein: CASSLRAGGEQYF.

This clonotype came up a few times. CDR3 in DNA: TGTGCCAGCAGCTTATCGTCAGCTTACACAGATACGCAGTATTTT. Amino acids: CASSLSSAYTDTQYF. V and J are TRBV7-3 and TRBJ2-3; D call uncertain. Germline CDR1 is SGHTA and CDR2 is FQGTGA. The CDR3 spans 15 residues. With 2 bases removed from V and 2 bases from J, the gap between germline ends came to 11 bases.

This clonotype was observed at least ten times. V and J are TRBV5-1 and TRBJ2-5; TRBD1 matches at 7 bases. Germline V gene sequence: CDR1 SGHRS, CDR2 YFSETQ. V shed 1 base and J 2 bases; nucleotides not matched to a gene: 5. The CDR3 has 15 residues. CDR3: CASSLRTGPQETQYF. CDR3 nucleotides: TGCGCCAGCAGCTTGAGGACAGGTCCTCAAGAGACCCAGTACTTC. Combining the CDR3 with reference TRBV5-1 and TRBJ2-5 gives the whole variable domain KAGVTQTPRYLIKTRGQQVTLSCSPISGHRSVSWYQQTPGQGLQFLFEYFSETQRNKGNFPGRFSGRQFSNSRSEMNVSTLELGDSALYLCASSLRTGPQETQYFGPGTRLLVL.

This clonotype was recorded many times. The chain recombines TRBV20-1 with TRBJ2-5, with D possibly TRBD1 on 5 matching bases. The CDR3 runs to 15 residues. V was pared by 2 bases and J by 1 base, with 14 bases between. Germline V gene data show CDR1 as DFQATT and CDR2 as SNEGSKA (reference sequence). The CDR3 protein is CSARHQGMVQETQYF. The CDR3 DNA is TGCAGTGCTAGACATCAGGGAATGGTCCAAGAGACCCAGTACTTC.

In its sample, this clonotype was seen many times. The chain links TRBV4-3 to TRBJ2-1; 7 nucleotides agree with TRBD1. The CDR3 loop spans 15 amino acids. Per the germline V gene, CDR1 is LGHNA and CDR2 is YSLEER. V shed 1 base and J 5 bases; nucleotides not matched to a gene: 5. The CDR3 DNA follows: TGCGCCAGCAGCCAAGGAGGGGGCGGAGACAATGAGCAGTTCTTC. This gives the protein CASSQGGGGDNEQFF.

This clonotype occurred many times. This CDR3 is CASSGRTGRTEAFF. The CDR3 DNA reads TGCGCCAGCAGCGGCAGGACAGGGCGGACTGAAGCTTTCTTT. The chain carries TRBV5-1 and TRBJ1-1; 8 bases fit TRBD1. The CDR3 has 14 residues. Unmatched junction bases numbered 7, after V lost 4 bases and J lost 5 bases. Germline V gene lookup returns CDR1 SGHRS and CDR2 YFSETQ.

This clonotype was found many times. One end of the junction is discordant with germline, which a read error may explain. The rearrangement uses TRBV9 and TRBJ1-1; unclear D gene. CDR1 and CDR2 from the germline V gene are SGDLS and YYNGEE. This CDR3 is built from 15 residues. This chain's CDR3 is CASSVSGSLKTEAFF. Here the CDR3 DNA reads TGTGCCAGCAGCGTATCTGGCAGCCTGAAAACTGAAGCTTTCTTT.

This clonotype was counted ten times or more. The chain combines TRBV5-1 with TRBJ2-5; a possible D gene is TRBD1 (5 bases). From germline, CDR1 is SGHRS and CDR2 YFSETQ. V shed 6 bases and J shed 1 base, with 19 bases lying between them. The CDR3 loop spans 16 amino acids. In nucleotides, the CDR3 is TGCGCCAGCAACCTCCCATACCAGGGAACCCAAGAGACCCAGTACTTC. Translating gives CASNLPYQGTQETQYF.

This clonotype appeared many times. V and J are TRBV12-3 or TRBV12-4 and TRBJ2-7; 8 bases are a match to TRBD2. The CDR3 contains 15 residues. Trimming removed 2 bases from V and 2 bases from J; junction bases left unmatched: 5. CDR3 nucleotides: TGTGCCAGCAGTTTATTCCCGGGACTAGCCTACGAGCAGTACTTC. This encodes CASSLFPGLAYEQYF.

This clonotype appeared many times. The chain carries TRBV12-3 or TRBV12-4 and TRBJ1-1; 7 bases are a match to TRBD1. V lost 6 bases to trimming and J lost 5 bases; unmatched junction nucleotides: 9. There are 14 residues in the CDR3. DNA for the CDR3: TGTGCCAGCAGGACAGGGAGGGTTGGGACTGAAGCTTTCTTT. Its translation is CASRTGRVGTEAFF.

Ten or more counts support this clonotype. J is TRBJ2-7 and V is TRBV20-1; 7 bases agree with TRBD1. With V trimmed by 0 bases and J by 4 bases, 12 bases remained unmatched. CDR1 and CDR2 from the germline V gene are DFQATT and SNEGSKA (reference sequence). The CDR3 has 16 amino acids. CDR3 residues: CSARDPSRGGEYEQYF. CDR3 nucleotides: TGCAGTGCTAGAGATCCCTCCCGAGGGGGCGAGTACGAGCAGTACTTC.

This clonotype was recorded at least ten times. V usage is TRBV7-3 and J usage is TRBJ2-5; D is unresolved. CDR1 is SGHTA and CDR2 is FQGTGA in the germline V gene. The V gene lost 5 bases and the J gene lost 6 bases, with 13 bases spanning the gap. The CDR3 extends over 13 amino acids. The CDR3 DNA reads TGTGCCAGCAGCGAAAAGTGGATGCAGACCCAGTACTTC. Its protein is CASSEKWMQTQYF.

Ten or more counts support this clonotype. The chain employs TRBV7-9 and TRBJ2-1; TRBD1 aligns across 9 bases. The CDR3 is 15 residues long. Germline V lookup: CDR1 SEHNR, CDR2 FQNEAQ (reference sequence). After removal of 4 bases from V and 2 bases from J, the junction contained 3 bases not matched to a gene. CDR3 residues: CASSSGQGTYNEQFF. CDR3 nucleotides: TGTGCCAGCAGCTCCGGACAGGGGACCTACAATGAGCAGTTCTTC.

This chain joins TRBV5-6 and TRBJ2-6; D possibly corresponds to TRBD2 (7 bases). This CDR3 is 18 amino acids long. Between the trimmed V and J ends, which lost 0 bases and 0 bases, there was a span of 13 bases. Germline CDR1 is SGHDT and CDR2 is YYEEEE. The CDR3 reads CASSLAGGGSSGANVLTF. In DNA form, the CDR3 reads TGTGCCAGCAGCTTGGCTGGCGGGGGCTCCTCTGGGGCCAACGTCCTGACTTTC. Based on the CDR3 plus reference TRBV5-6 and TRBJ2-6, the full variable domain is DAGVTQSPTHLIKTRGQQVTLRCSPKSGHDTVSWYQQALGQGPQFIFQYYEEEERQRGNFPDRFSGHQFPNYSSELNVNALLLGDSALYLCASSLAGGGSSGANVLTFGAGSRLTVL.

This clonotype has a handful of counts. V is TRBV4-1 and J is TRBJ2-7; D unclear. From germline, CDR1 is MGHRA and CDR2 YSYEKL. V shed 3 bases and J shed 4 bases, with 10 bases lying between them. The CDR3 contains 13 residues. The CDR3 reads CASSQVLGYEQYF. In DNA form, the CDR3 reads TGCGCCAGCAGCCAGGTACTGGGATACGAGCAGTACTTC.

This clonotype showed up many times. The genes are TRBV12-3 or TRBV12-4 and TRBJ1-3, with TRBD1 as a possible D gene (5 bases). The CDR3 extends over 14 amino acids. The V and J ends lost 5 bases and 0 bases respectively, with 8 bases between them. CDR3 residues: CASSPTASGNTIYF. The CDR3 DNA follows: TGTGCCAGCAGTCCGACAGCCTCTGGAAACACCATATATTTT.